This T cell receptor (beta chain) was observed in a study of T cell repertoires in MIS-A myocarditis (dated by TCRdb to the early 2020s). A note on this clone: It lacks a known antigen. Per-nucleotide qualities are absent, and no much larger clonotype sits a single base away.

CDR1 and CDR2 (SGHRS, YFSETQ) derive from the germline V gene. The CDR3 holds 17 amino acids from the cysteine to the phenylalanine. Just CDR3 DNA is preserved here, 51 bases in frame from base 1. V loses 4 bases of germline sequence and J loses 2 bases, and the interval between the two ends is 16 bases. The QIAamp DNA FFPE kit was used to extract genomic DNA from formalin-fixed paraffin-embedded autopsy tissue. Amplification of TCRbeta CDR3 regions relied on the immunoSEQ bias-controlled multiplex PCR, followed by high-throughput sequencing. The authors processed their data as follows. The immunoSEQ vendor pipeline collapsed and filtered the CDR3 sequences so that the abundance and frequency of each unique TCRbeta CDR3 could be quantified. Dominant CDR3 amino acid sequences were clustered with SARS-CoV-2-specific ImmuneCODE TCRbeta sequences by CD-HIT at a 90% global sequence identity threshold. Clones at frequencies from 0.1 to 1 were categorized as hyperexpanded, and clones at frequencies from 0.01 to 0.1 were categorized as large. MiXCR was used to confirm CDR3 amino acid sequences and V and J gene assignments of dominant clones. The R stringdist package was used to compute Levenshtein distances between the patient clonotypes and the ImmuneCODE hits. Sourced from immuneACCESS, this table was stored by TCRdb with only in-frame sequences that have V and J called. A share of the clones is absent; for the studies checked, an unresolved V gene accounts for under half, and the remainder has no known explanation. Clone size and V and J calls were adopted from that table, with D and trimming inferred from the DNA. The table for this sample lists about 5,800 clones; 78% of them were counted only once. Of the sample, 55% to 70% falls within the top ten clones.

The chain is assembled from TRBV5-1 and TRBJ2-6; matching of 6 bases hints at TRBD1 as the D gene. The receptor was isolated from a man aged 18 to 35 with fulminant myocarditis from multisystem inflammatory syndrome in adults (MIS-A) after COVID-19. The sequenced sample was interventricular septum heart tissue obtained at autopsy. The cell subset or site label, read with the paper, signifies: cardiac tissue sample (left or right ventricle, interventricular septum, or pericardium). The nucleotide sequence reads as follows: TGCGCCAGCAGCCCAAGTCAGGGACAAGCTGGGGCCAACGTCCTGACTTTC. Its coded protein is CASSPSQGQAGANVLTF.